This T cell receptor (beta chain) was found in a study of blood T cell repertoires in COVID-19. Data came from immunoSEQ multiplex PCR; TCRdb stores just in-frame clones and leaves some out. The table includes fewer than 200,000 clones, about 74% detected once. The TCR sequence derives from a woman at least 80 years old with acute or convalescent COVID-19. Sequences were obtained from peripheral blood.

This CDR3 reads CAISSNGRAEGEQFF. The CDR3 DNA is TGTGCCATCAGTTCAAACGGGAGGGCCGAGGGTGAGCAGTTCTTC. The rearrangement joins TRBV10-3 to TRBJ2-1; 8 nucleotides line up with TRBD2. The CDR3 totals 15 residues. Per the germline V gene, CDR1 is ENHRY and CDR2 is SYGVKD. V lost 5 bases to trimming and J lost 9 bases; unmatched junction nucleotides: 12.